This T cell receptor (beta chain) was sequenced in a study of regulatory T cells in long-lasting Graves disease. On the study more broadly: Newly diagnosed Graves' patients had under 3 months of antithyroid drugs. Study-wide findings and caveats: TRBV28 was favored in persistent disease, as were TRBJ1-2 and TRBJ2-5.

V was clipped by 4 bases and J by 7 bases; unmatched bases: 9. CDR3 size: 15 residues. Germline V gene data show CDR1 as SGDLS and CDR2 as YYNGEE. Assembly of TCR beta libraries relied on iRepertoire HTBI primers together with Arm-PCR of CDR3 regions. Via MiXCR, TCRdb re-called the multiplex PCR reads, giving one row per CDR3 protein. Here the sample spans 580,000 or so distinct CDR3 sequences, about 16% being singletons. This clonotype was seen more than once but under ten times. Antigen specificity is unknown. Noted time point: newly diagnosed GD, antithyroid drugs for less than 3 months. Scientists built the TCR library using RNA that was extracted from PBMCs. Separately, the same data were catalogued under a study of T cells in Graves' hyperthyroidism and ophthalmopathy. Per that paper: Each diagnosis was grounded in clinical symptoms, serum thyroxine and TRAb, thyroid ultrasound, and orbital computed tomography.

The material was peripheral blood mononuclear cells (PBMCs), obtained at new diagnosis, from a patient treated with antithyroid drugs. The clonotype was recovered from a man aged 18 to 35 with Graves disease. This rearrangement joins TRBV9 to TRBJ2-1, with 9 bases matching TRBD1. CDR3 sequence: CASSKDRGEVNEQFF. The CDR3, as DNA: TGTGCCAGCAGCAAGGACAGGGGTGAAGTGAATGAGCAGTTCTTC.